The 27 T cell receptor beta chains in this list originate from one sample, sequenced in a study of regulatory T cells in long-lasting Graves disease. The time point here: newly diagnosed GD, antithyroid drugs for less than 3 months. PBMC RNA served as the TCR library source. Relying on iRepertoire HTBI primers and Arm-PCR of CDR3 regions, the team built TCR beta libraries. TCRdb re-called the multiplex PCR reads with MiXCR, one entry per CDR3 protein. The sample gives 400,000 to 650,000 distinct CDR3 sequences, about 15% of which show up once; approximately 25% is in the top ten. The same data also went into a second study, on T cells in Graves' hyperthyroidism and ophthalmopathy.

The material sequenced was peripheral blood mononuclear cells (PBMCs), taken at new diagnosis, from a patient treated with antithyroid drugs. Source of these receptors: a woman aged 40 to 65 with Graves disease.

The chain links TRBV7-9 to TRBJ2-6, with 9 bases matching TRBD1. CDR1 and CDR2 (germline): SEHNR, FQNEAQ (reference sequence). The CDR3 loop spans 13 amino acids. Trimming took 7 bases from V and 10 from J; bases not matched to a gene: 5. The CDR3 nucleotides are TGTGCCAGCACCCGGGACAGGGTAAACGTCCTGACTTTC. It translates to CASTRDRVNVLTF.

This clonotype was seen more than once but under ten times. This chain uses TRBV5-8 with TRBJ2-5; D call uncertain. Per germline, CDR1 SGHTS and CDR2 YDEGEE. Trimming removed 2 bases at V and 5 bases at J, with 4 bases between. This CDR3 has 11 residues. This CDR3 is CASSLPETQYF. The CDR3 DNA reads TGTGCCAGCAGCTTACCTGAGACCCAGTACTTC.

This chain links TRBV19 with TRBJ1-1, with D possibly being TRBD1 (5 bases). Trimming removed 5 bases from V and 1 base from J, with 11 bases in between. Germline V gives CDR1 LNHDA, CDR2 SQIVND (reference sequence). The CDR3 runs 14 residues. The CDR3, as DNA: TGTGCCAGTAGTCAGGGACGGCGGAACACTGAAGCTTTCTTT. Amino acids: CASSQGRRNTEAFF.

This chain connects TRBV20-1 to TRBJ2-1; 11 bases match TRBD1. With V trimmed by 7 bases and J by 2 bases, 1 base remained unmatched. Germline CDR1 reads DFQATT; CDR2 reads SNEGSKA (reference sequence). The CDR3 totals 13 residues. DNA of the CDR3: TGCAGTGGGGGACAGGGGGCCTACAATGAGCAGTTCTTC. Amino acid sequence: CSGGQGAYNEQFF.

This clonotype occurred a few times. This chain uses TRBV9 with TRBJ1-6, with TRBD1 matching over 10 bases. The CDR3 is 16 residues long. V lost 0 bases and J lost 7; bases outside the gene matches: 4. Germline V gene sequence: CDR1 SGDLS, CDR2 YYNGEE. The CDR3 sequence: CASSVGDRGYNSPLHF. The CDR3 DNA reads as TGTGCCAGCAGCGTAGGGGACAGGGGCTACAATTCACCCCTCCACTTT. The variable domain in full, with the rest retrieved from reference TRBV9 and TRBJ1-6, is DSGVTQTPKHLITATGQRVTLRCSPRSGDLSVYWYQQSLDQGLQFLIQYYNGEERAKGNILERFSAQQFPDLHSELNLSSLELGDSALYFCASSVGDRGYNSPLHFGNGTRLTVT.

V and J are TRBV27 and TRBJ2-7, with 9 bases matching TRBD2. Unmatched junction bases numbered 15, after V lost 5 bases and J lost 10 bases. Germline V gives CDR1 MNHEY, CDR2 SMNVEV (reference sequence). The CDR3 has 15 residues. CDR3 sequence reads: CASSSASLAGAFQYF. DNA of the CDR3: TGTGCCAGCAGTAGCGCTTCCTTAGCGGGGGCGTTTCAGTACTTC.

Ten or more counts support this clonotype. CDR3 nucleotide sequence: TGTGCCAGCAGCCATTTGAACACTGAAGCTTTCTTT. Protein product: CASSHLNTEAFF. V and J are TRBV7-2 and TRBJ1-1; unclear D gene. Per germline, CDR1 SGHTA and CDR2 FQGNSA. Trimming pared 5 bases from V and 0 bases from J, leaving 4 bases between. The CDR3 is 12 amino acids.

This clonotype was picked up a small number of times. This sequence may be a read error, since a much larger clone differs from it by one base. This chain uses TRBV12-3 or TRBV12-4 with TRBJ1-5; perhaps TRBD1 as D (5 bases). Trimming pared 4 bases from V and 7 bases from J, leaving 17 bases between. This CDR3 is 15 amino acids long. The CDR3 DNA reads as TGTGCCAGCAGTTCTGCCGGGGTTAGGGGCCAGCCCCAGCATTTT. It codes for CASSSAGVRGQPQHF.

Regarding this clonotype: A single base separates this from a much larger clone, so it may be a read error. The chain has TRBV12-3 or TRBV12-4 and TRBJ1-3; 10 positions agree with TRBD1. The V and J ends lost 7 bases and 5 bases, in that order; junction bases with no gene match: 11. The CDR3 spans 16 residues. DNA for the CDR3: TGTGCCAGCACTCAAGGGGGACAGGGGCAAAGAAACACCATATATTTT. This encodes CASTQGGQGQRNTIYF.

This clonotype was counted many times. The genes are TRBV5-1 and TRBJ1-1; D is uncertain. V lost 0 bases and J 6 bases, leaving 12 bases between the germline ends. The CDR3 sequence is 14 residues long. CDR1 SGHRS and CDR2 YFSETQ come from the germline V gene. The CDR3 spells CASSLVGLEAEAFF. DNA for the CDR3: TGCGCCAGCAGCTTGGTAGGGCTTGAAGCTGAAGCTTTCTTT.

At least ten counts were recorded for this clonotype. This chain uses TRBV12-3 or TRBV12-4 with TRBJ1-2; D possibly corresponds to TRBD1 (5 bases). CDR3 length: 16 amino acids. V was shortened by 3 bases and J by 0 bases, with 14 bases between the two germline ends. Here the CDR3 reads CASSFLLGATNYGYTF. The CDR3 coding sequence is TGTGCCAGCAGTTTTCTTCTTGGGGCTACTAACTATGGCTACACCTTC.

The genes are TRBV9 and TRBJ1-4; perhaps TRBD1 as D (6 bases). CDR3 length: 15 amino acids. The ends were cut back, 2 bases at V and 8 bases at J, with 16 bases in the middle. Germline CDR1 SGDLS, CDR2 YYNGEE. CDR3 sequence reads: CASSVREGVGEKLFF. In DNA, the CDR3 is TGTGCCAGCAGCGTCAGAGAGGGGGTGGGGGAAAAACTGTTTTTT.

The chain links TRBV10-3 to TRBJ2-3; 10 nucleotides line up with TRBD1. V shed 5 bases, J shed 2 bases, and the junction held 7 bases outside the gene matches. The germline CDR1 and CDR2 sequences are ENHRY and SYGVKD. The CDR3 consists of 16 residues. The CDR3 region has the DNA TGTGCCATCAGTCTAGGACAGGGGGGTATCACAGATACGCAGTATTTT. Amino acids: CAISLGQGGITDTQYF.

This clonotype has more than one count but fewer than ten. This rearrangement joins TRBV19 to TRBJ2-7, with D maybe TRBD1 (5 bases). In germline, CDR1 is LNHDA, CDR2 SQIVND (reference sequence). The CDR3 consists of 15 residues. V dropped 5 bases and J dropped 3 bases, with 17 bases sitting between them. CDR3 DNA sequence: TGTGCCAGTAGTGGGCAGGGCGCCAGGCTCTACGAGCAGTACTTC. It yields the protein CASSGQGARLYEQYF.

Worth noting for this clonotype: This may arise from a read error, as a much more abundant clone is one base away. This chain uses TRBV10-3 with TRBJ2-2, with D possibly being TRBD1 (6 bases). The CDR3 covers 15 residues. Germline V gene sequence: CDR1 ENHRY, CDR2 SYGVKD. V lost 6 bases, J lost 0 bases, and 11 bases lay in between. The CDR3 DNA reads TGTGCCATCAGCTCCGGGACACCGAACACCGGGGAGCTGTTTTTT. Its protein is CAISSGTPNTGELFF.

In this sample, this clonotype turned up many times. The chain combines TRBV28 with TRBJ1-4; 8 nucleotides line up with TRBD1. CDR3 length: 11 amino acids. Trimming removed 6 bases from V and 14 bases from J; junction bases left unmatched: 5. CDR1 MDHEN and CDR2 SYDVKM come from the germline V gene. CDR3 coding DNA: TGTGCCAGCAGGGGGACAGGAAACCTGTTTTTT. Its protein product is CASRGTGNLFF.

In its sample, this clonotype was seen many times. The chain uses TRBV11-3 and TRBJ1-1, with unresolved D. Germline CDR1 and CDR2: SGHNT and YENEEA. The V gene lost 5 bases and the J gene lost 7 bases, with 11 bases spanning the gap. The length of the CDR3 is 12 residues. CDR3 DNA: TGTGCCAGCAGCCCGGGAGGACTTGAAGCTTTCTTT. It codes for CASSPGGLEAFF. The full variable domain, completed using reference TRBV11-3 and TRBJ1-1, is EAGVVQSPRYKIIEKKQPVAFWCNPISGHNTLYWYLQNLGQGPELLIRYENEEAVDDSQLPKDRFSAERLKGVDSTLKIQPAELGDSAVYLCASSPGGLEAFFGQGTRLTVV.

This clonotype was detected a few times. The chain couples TRBV18 to TRBJ2-1; 9 nucleotides match TRBD1. This CDR3 is 15 amino acids long. Germline CDR1 KGHSH, CDR2 LQKENI. The ends lost 1 base at V and 6 bases at J; junction bases unmatched: 4. The CDR3 spells CASSPRDRESNEQFF. DNA for the CDR3: TGTGCCAGCTCACCACGGGACAGGGAGTCCAATGAGCAGTTCTTC.

The V and J genes are TRBV9 and TRBJ1-2; tentatively, D is TRBD1 (5 bases). CDR3 length equals 15 residues. Germline V gives CDR1 SGDLS, CDR2 YYNGEE. Trimming left V 0 bases short and J 6 bases short, with 15 bases between. CDR3 bases: TGTGCCAGCAGCGTAGATTTAAGGGGCGCGGATGGCTACACCTTC. Encoded protein: CASSVDLRGADGYTF.

J is TRBJ1-4 and V is TRBV20-1; no clear D. Germline CDR1 reads DFQATT; CDR2 reads SNEGSKA (reference sequence). The CDR3 sequence is 15 residues long. Between the trimmed V and J ends, which lost 0 bases and 7 bases, there was a span of 15 bases. The CDR3 region has the DNA TGCAGTGCTAGAGATCGTAGACGGGCGGGTGAAAAACTGTTTTTT. This codes for CSARDRRRAGEKLFF.

This clonotype was seen many times. The chain is built from TRBV11-2 and TRBJ1-2, with D perhaps TRBD1 (6 bases). This CDR3 spans 16 amino acids. Germline CDR1 is SGHAT and CDR2 is FQNNGV. Trimming stripped 2 bases from V and 2 bases from J, with 15 bases between. The CDR3 DNA is TGTGCCAGCAGCTTACCCAATGGGACAACCAACTATGGCTACACCTTC. As protein: CASSLPNGTTNYGYTF.

This clonotype was recorded a few times. A far larger clone is only one base removed, so a read error is likely. The chain recombines TRBV6-2 or TRBV6-3 with TRBJ1-1; D gene ambiguous. Germline V gene lookup returns CDR1 MNHEY and CDR2 SVGEGT. The CDR3 extends over 15 amino acids. The CDR3 sequence: CASSSVGPHGTEASF. CDR3 DNA sequence: TGTGCCAGCAGTTCAGTGGGCCCTCATGGCACTGAAGCTTCCTTT.

This clonotype was recorded a few times. The chain has TRBV6-1 and TRBJ2-3, with 16 bases aligning to TRBD2. V gave up 6 bases and J gave up 4 bases; unmatched junction bases: 4. The CDR3 runs 16 residues. Per germline, CDR1 MNHNS and CDR2 SASEGT. The CDR3 DNA is TGTGCCAGCAGCGAGGGACTAGCGGGGGGGCCAGATACGCAGTATTTT. This encodes CASSEGLAGGPDTQYF.

The table lists this clonotype with many counts. V gene TRBV6-1 combines with J gene TRBJ1-1; no clear D. The CDR3 contains 14 residues. CDR1 is MNHNS and CDR2 is SASEGT in the germline V gene. The ends were cut back, 7 bases at V and 0 bases at J, with 12 bases in the middle. CDR3 amino acids: CASILGKLNTEAFF. As DNA, the CDR3 is TGTGCCAGCATCTTGGGGAAGTTGAACACTGAAGCTTTCTTT.

This clonotype was seen repeatedly, ten times or more. This chain connects TRBV3-1 to TRBJ1-2; 8 nucleotides match TRBD1. This CDR3 is 15 amino acids long. J gave up 8 bases and V 3 bases, and 11 bases lay outside the gene matches. Per germline, CDR1 LGHDT and CDR2 YNNKEL (reference sequence). The CDR3 reads CASSHRGGTGGGYTF. The CDR3, as DNA: TGTGCCAGCAGCCACCGGGGGGGGACAGGAGGAGGCTACACCTTC.

This clonotype occurred many times. This sequence joins TRBV28 and TRBJ1-6; 8 bases are shared with TRBD1. Germline V lookup: CDR1 MDHEN, CDR2 SYDVKM. V dropped 2 bases and J dropped 10; count of bases not matched to a gene: 10. The CDR3 extends over 16 amino acids. DNA for the CDR3: TGTGCCAGCAGTTTACCCCAGGGGGCGGCATCGTCACCCCTCCACTTT. The encoded protein is CASSLPQGAASSPLHF.

This clonotype was picked up a small number of times. The V and J genes are TRBV6-1 and TRBJ1-4, with TRBD1 identical over 10 bases. Germline V gives CDR1 MNHNS, CDR2 SASEGT. This CDR3 spans 14 amino acids. Trimming cost V 5 bases and J 6 bases; bases outside gene matches: 3. The CDR3 DNA sequence: TGTGCCAGCAGTCCGACAGGGGGCTATGAAAAACTGTTTTTT. Amino acid sequence: CASSPTGGYEKLFF.